This TCR beta chain was recovered during a study of T cell changes during pregnancy in multiple sclerosis. Germline V gene data show CDR1 as SGDLS and CDR2 as YYNGEE. The CDR3 length is 13 residues. Trimming stripped 4 bases from V and 6 bases from J, with 13 bases between. Sequenced by immunoSEQ multiplex PCR; TCRdb stores in-frame clones only, minus some. The table includes about 47,000 clones, 80% to 95% detected once. This specimen consisted of peripheral blood, obtained after pregnancy. The TCR sequence derives from a female donor with multiple sclerosis, enrolled in a pregnancy study. This sequence joins TRBV9 and TRBJ1-1; D remains ambiguous. CDR3 sequence: CASSPSSGAEAFF. CDR3 bases: TGTGCCAGCAGCCCTAGTAGTGGCGCTGAAGCTTTCTTT. Complete variable domain (other parts from reference TRBV9 and TRBJ1-1): DSGVTQTPKHLITATGQRVTLRCSPRSGDLSVYWYQQSLDQGLQFLIQYYNGEERAKGNILERFSAQQFPDLHSELNLSSLELGDSALYFCASSPSSGAEAFFGQGTRLTVV.